The 2 T cell receptor beta chains below were found in one sample sequenced in a study of shared clonotypes between healthy human individuals. TCRdb's table, derived via immunoSEQ multiplex PCR, lists solely in-frame clones and lacks some. The table has under 1 million clones, about 91% seen once. Terminally differentiated effector memory CD45RA+ cells were excluded by CCR7 positive selection of CD45RO-negative cells. Sequenced: naive CD8+ T cells sorted from blood. Every receptor here comes from a man aged 30 to 39 in good health.

The chain couples TRBV5-6 to TRBJ2-1; D might be TRBD1 (5 bases). CDR1 and CDR2 (germline): SGHDT, YYEEEE. Deletions cut 5 bases from V and 8 bases from J, with 17 bases between. The CDR3 extends over 14 amino acids. CDR3 DNA sequence: TGTGCCAGCAGATTAGGTGGGGCCGCCTATGAGCAGTTCTTC. Its protein is CASRLGGAAYEQFF.

Worth noting for this clone: The same CDR3 is also encoded by other DNA sequences in this sample. This rearrangement joins TRBV7-9 to TRBJ2-7; D unclear. V lost 1 base and J 4 bases, leaving 5 bases between the germline ends. There are 12 residues in the CDR3. CDR1 and CDR2 (germline): SEHNR, FQNEAQ (reference sequence). CDR3 bases: TGTGCCAGCAGCTTAGGGAGTTACGAGCAGTACTTC. Residues: CASSLGSYEQYF.